This T cell receptor (beta chain) appears in the sequencing data of a study of OX40 agonist ivuxolimab in advanced cancers. As concerns this clone: No antigen is known for it.

Method: immunoSEQ multiplex PCR; TCRdb's copy keeps in-frame clones and lacks some. Of about 75,000 clones listed, roughly 81% are singletons. The study's findings and limits: Part of the nonresponder group also had normalized T-cell clonal expansion that was low. CD8+ T cells averaged more expanded clones than CD4+. In the 0.1-3.0 mg/kg groups, partial responders showed among the lowest expansion. Within 6 weeks, CD4+ and CD8+ blood T cells expanded clonally at 0.1 to 3.0 mg/kg.

Sequencing was performed on CD4+ or CD8+ T cells sorted from blood, taken in a trial of the OX40 agonist ivuxolimab. The source of this sequence is an adult with an advanced solid tumor such as melanoma, head and neck, liver or kidney cancer.

CDR3 in amino acids: CASSPGGTGIQDSPLHF. The DNA of the CDR3 is TGTGCCAGCAGCCCTGGGGGAACAGGAATCCAGGATTCACCCCTCCACTTT. The rearrangement links TRBV4-2 to TRBJ1-6; D might be TRBD1 (5 bases). The germline V and J ends were trimmed by 4 bases and 8 bases, with 21 bases remaining between them. The germline V gene encodes CDR1 LGHNA and CDR2 YNFKEQ. This CDR3 has 17 residues.